Shown below are 31 T cell receptor gamma chains from a single sample sequenced in a study of human gamma delta and Vdelta1 T cells. No antigen is known for these receptors. TCRdb reanalysed the PCR reads with CATT. The table has several thousand gamma-chain clones, around 45% seen once. The sample comprised Vdelta1 gamma-delta T cells from blood grown in culture (DOT cells). These receptors were collected from a human donor in good health.

This clone occurred a few times. V usage is TRGV8 and J usage is TRGJP2. Germline CDR1 and CDR2: VENAVY and YDSYNSRV. The CDR3 totals 17 residues. Trimming removed 3 bases from V and 0 bases from J; junction bases left unmatched: 10. Written as DNA, the CDR3 is TGTGCCACCTGGGATCCTCAGAATGATAGTAGTGATTGGATCAAGACGTTT. Protein: CATWDPQNDSSDWIKTF.

This sequence joins TRGV10 and TRGJ1 or TRGJ2. TRGV10 is treated as an ORF (open reading frame) with a function not yet certain. V trimming: 8 bases; J trimming: 2 bases; junction bases outside the gene matches: 10. This CDR3 spans 14 amino acids. CDR3 sequence (DNA): TGTGCTGCGTGGGATTGCCCATATTATTATAAGAAACTCTTT. Translating gives CAAWDCPYYYKKLF.

The table lists this clone with a count of one. A much larger clone is a single base away; this may be a read error. This same CDR3 is encoded by further DNA sequences in the sample. The chain carries TRGV9 and TRGJ1 or TRGJ2. The germline CDR1 and CDR2 sequences are GITISATS and ISYDGTV (reference sequence). Trimming cost V 2 bases and J 4 bases; bases outside gene matches: 2. The CDR3 runs to 12 residues. CDR3 nucleotide sequence: TGTGCCTTGTGGGAGGGCTATTATAAGAAACTCTTT. This sequence encodes CALWEGYYKKLF.

The chain carries TRGV4 and TRGJ1 or TRGJ2. V was pared by 0 bases and J by 6 bases, with 5 bases of the junction left unmatched. The CDR3 runs 13 residues. Germline CDR1 is EGSTGY and CDR2 is YDSYTSSV. The CDR3 region is CATWDGLGYKKLF. The CDR3 DNA reads TGTGCCACCTGGGATGGGCTCGGTTATAAGAAACTCTTT.

This clone was found a few times. This chain uses TRGV8 with TRGJ1 or TRGJ2. The CDR3 has 15 residues. The V and J ends lost 0 bases and 6 bases, in that order; junction bases with no gene match: 11. The germline gives CDR1 VENAVY, CDR2 YDSYNSRV. DNA of the CDR3: TGTGCCACCTGGGATAGGCGCGGGTCGACTTATAAGAAACTCTTT. Protein: CATWDRRGSTYKKLF.

The rearrangement uses TRGV10 and TRGJ1 or TRGJ2. TRGV10 is given ORF status, its function remaining uncertain. This CDR3 is built from 11 residues. The V and J ends lost 8 bases and 8 bases, in that order; junction bases with no gene match: 7. The CDR3 nucleotides are TGTGCTGCGTGGGATCCCGATAAGAAACTCTTT. Translation: CAAWDPDKKLF.

As for this clone: This may come from a read error, since a much larger clone is one base off. Other DNA sequences in this sample translate to the same CDR3. The chain employs TRGV4 and TRGJ1 or TRGJ2. V lost 6 bases, J lost 3 bases, and 2 bases stayed unmatched. Germline V CDR1 and CDR2: EGSTGY, YDSYTSSV. This CDR3 has 11 amino acids. The CDR3 sequence is CATWTYYKKLF. In nucleotides, the CDR3 is TGTGCCACCTGGACTTATTATAAGAAACTCTTT.

Only a few counts were recorded for this clone. Other DNA sequences within the sample encode an identical CDR3. The J gene is TRGJP2, the V gene TRGV2. With V trimmed by 1 base and J by 9 bases, 2 bases remained unmatched. The V gene's germline CDR1 is EGSNGY and CDR2 YDSYNSKV. This CDR3 is built from 12 residues. CDR3 amino acids: CATWDGNWIKTF. The DNA of the CDR3 is TGTGCCACCTGGGACGGAAATTGGATCAAGACGTTT.

This clone occurred a few times. The same CDR3 is also encoded by other DNA sequences in this sample. The V call is TRGV9, the J call TRGJ1 or TRGJ2. The ends lost 6 bases at V and 4 bases at J; junction bases unmatched: 3. CDR3 length equals 11 residues. Per the germline V gene, CDR1 is GITISATS and CDR2 is ISYDGTV (reference sequence). CDR3 in amino acids: CALWNYYKKLF. CDR3 in DNA: TGTGCCTTGTGGAACTATTATAAGAAACTCTTT.

This chain connects TRGV9 to TRGJP1. The CDR3 is 15 amino acids. Per the germline V gene, CDR1 is GITISATS and CDR2 is ISYDGTV (reference sequence). The trim removed 0 bases at V and 4 bases at J, leaving 5 bases unmatched. The CDR3 spells CALWEVHGTGWFKIF. The CDR3 DNA is TGTGCCTTGTGGGAGGTGCACGGCACTGGTTGGTTCAAGATATTT.

This clone was found a few times. The chain joins TRGV2 to TRGJ1 or TRGJ2. Germline trimming cut 1 base from V and 3 bases from J; bases unmatched to any gene: 9. CDR1 EGSNGY and CDR2 YDSYNSKV come from the germline V gene. The CDR3 is made up of 15 amino acids. The CDR3 spells CATWDGEPPYYKKLF. The DNA of the CDR3 is TGTGCCACCTGGGACGGAGAACCGCCTTATTATAAGAAACTCTTT.

This clone turned up a few times. The chain carries TRGV9 and TRGJ1 or TRGJ2. Germline-derived CDR1 and CDR2 are GITISATS and ISYDGTV (reference sequence). This CDR3 has 18 amino acids. With 1 base clipped from V and 0 bases from J, the junction kept 15 bases outside the gene matches. The CDR3 nucleotides read TGTGCCTTGTGGGAGGTCACCACAGGGCCTACGAATTATTATAAGAAACTCTTT. Translation gives CALWEVTTGPTNYYKKLF.

As concerns this clone: A far more abundant clone sits one base away, making this likely a read error. The same CDR3 also results from other DNA sequences found in this sample. The chain uses TRGV8 and TRGJP2. This CDR3 comprises 13 residues. Germline loops: CDR1 VENAVY, CDR2 YDSYNSRV. With 5 bases clipped from V and 1 base from J, the junction kept 1 base outside the gene matches. As DNA, the CDR3 is TGTGCCACCTGGGCTAGTAGTGATTGGATCAAGACGTTT. Encoded protein: CATWASSDWIKTF.

J is TRGJ1 or TRGJ2 and V is TRGV3. CDR1 is VTNTFY and CDR2 is YDVSTARD in the germline V gene (reference sequence). Trimming cost V 1 base and J 5 bases; bases outside gene matches: 5. The length of the CDR3 is 13 residues. The CDR3 DNA reads TGTGCCACCTGGGACAGCAAAAATTATAAGAAACTCTTT. Translation: CATWDSKNYKKLF.

This clone was seen a handful of times. Other nucleotide sequences in the sample specify the same CDR3. The chain carries TRGV5 and TRGJ1 or TRGJ2. The germline V gene encodes CDR1 VINAFY and CDR2 YDVSNSKD. With V trimmed by 0 bases and J by 10 bases, 3 bases remained unmatched. The CDR3 has 11 amino acids. This chain's CDR3 is CATWDRHKKLF. CDR3 nucleotides: TGTGCCACCTGGGACAGGCACAAGAAACTCTTT.

The chain combines TRGV3 with TRGJ1 or TRGJ2. V shed 0 bases and J 5 bases; nucleotides not matched to a gene: 4. Per the germline V gene, CDR1 is VTNTFY and CDR2 is YDVSTARD (reference sequence). This CDR3 has 13 residues. The CDR3 spells CATWDRRNYKKLF. The CDR3 DNA follows: TGTGCCACCTGGGACAGGAGGAATTATAAGAAACTCTTT.

The sample holds a few counts of this clone. V and J are TRGV9 and TRGJ1 or TRGJ2. After removal of 2 bases from V and 2 bases from J, the junction contained 6 bases not matched to a gene. The germline V gene has CDR1 GITISATS and CDR2 ISYDGTV (reference sequence). The length of the CDR3 is 14 residues. The CDR3 region is CALWEEKHYYKKLF. CDR3 coding DNA: TGTGCCTTGTGGGAGGAGAAACATTATTATAAGAAACTCTTT.

The J gene is TRGJ1 or TRGJ2, the V gene TRGV9. The CDR3 runs 13 residues. Germline V gene sequence: CDR1 GITISATS, CDR2 ISYDGTV (reference sequence). V gave up 0 bases and J gave up 6 bases; unmatched junction bases: 5. The CDR3 nucleotides are TGTGCCTTGTGGGAGGTGGGGTGTTATAAGAAACTCTTT. Translation: CALWEVGCYKKLF.

This clone showed up just a few times. The chain combines TRGV9 with TRGJ1 or TRGJ2. The V gene's germline CDR1 is GITISATS and CDR2 ISYDGTV (reference sequence). The V segment lost 10 bases and the J segment 2 bases; nucleotides outside the gene matches: 5. This CDR3 has 11 residues. The CDR3 DNA is TGTGCCTTTAGGTATTATTATAAGAAACTCTTT. Protein: CAFRYYYKKLF.

This clone was observed a few times. Within the sample, other DNA sequences also encode this same CDR3. The rearrangement joins TRGV2 to TRGJ1 or TRGJ2. The germline CDR1 and CDR2 sequences are EGSNGY and YDSYNSKV. The CDR3 spans 13 residues. The trim removed 1 base at V and 4 bases at J, leaving 4 bases unmatched. CDR3 loop: CATWDGLYYKKLF. The CDR3 DNA follows: TGTGCCACCTGGGACGGCTTATATTATAAGAAACTCTTT.

In regard to this clone: Other DNA variants within this sample encode the same CDR3. The chain employs TRGV2 and TRGJ1 or TRGJ2. This CDR3 is built from 13 residues. V was clipped by 5 bases and J by 3 bases; unmatched bases: 7. Germline assignment: CDR1 EGSNGY and CDR2 YDSYNSKV. CDR3 protein: CATWGGGYYKKLF. DNA for the CDR3: TGTGCCACCTGGGGGGGGGGTTATTATAAGAAACTCTTT.

The chain has TRGV8 and TRGJP1. The germline V gene encodes CDR1 VENAVY and CDR2 YDSYNSRV. CDR3 length equals 13 residues. V shed 4 bases, J shed 8 bases, and the junction held 7 bases outside the gene matches. DNA for the CDR3: TGTGCCACCTGGGACCTCGGAGGTTGGTTCAAGATATTT. It encodes CATWDLGGWFKIF.

The sample holds a few counts of this clone. The sample has other DNA sequences that encode this CDR3 too. The chain recombines TRGV3 with TRGJ1 or TRGJ2. Losses at the gene ends were 3 bases for V and 3 bases for J; bases not matched to a gene: 5. This CDR3 has 13 amino acids. CDR1 is VTNTFY, CDR2 YDVSTARD, per germline (reference sequence). This chain's CDR3 is CATWDPSYYKKLF. CDR3 sequence (DNA): TGTGCCACCTGGGACCCCTCTTATTATAAGAAACTCTTT.

The J gene is TRGJP1, the V gene TRGV2. Germline V gene data show CDR1 as EGSNGY and CDR2 as YDSYNSKV. The J segment lost 1 base and the V segment lost 2 bases, leaving 7 bases of the junction unmatched. The CDR3 sequence is 16 residues long. The CDR3 spells CATWDEGSTTGWFKIF. In nucleotides, the CDR3 is TGTGCCACCTGGGACGAAGGAAGTACCACTGGTTGGTTCAAGATATTT.

V and J are TRGV9 and TRGJ1 or TRGJ2. J lost 7 bases, V lost 5 bases, and 8 bases had no gene match. The CDR3 consists of 12 residues. CDR1 GITISATS and CDR2 ISYDGTV come from the germline V gene (reference sequence). As DNA, the CDR3 is TGTGCCTTGTGGGGGGTTCTCTATAAGAAACTCTTT. This translates into CALWGVLYKKLF.

The sample holds a few counts of this clone. The chain employs TRGV9 and TRGJ1 or TRGJ2. The germline CDR1 and CDR2 sequences are GITISATS and ISYDGTV (reference sequence). The CDR3 length is 13 residues. After removal of 2 bases from V and 12 bases from J, the junction contained 13 bases not matched to a gene. The CDR3 nucleotides read TGTGCCTTGTGGGAGGCCTCTGGTATGGGGAAACTCTTT. It yields the protein CALWEASGMGKLF.

J is TRGJ1 or TRGJ2 and V is TRGV9. The CDR3 has 15 amino acids. The J segment lost 3 bases and the V segment lost 0 bases, leaving 8 bases of the junction unmatched. Germline-derived CDR1 and CDR2 are GITISATS and ISYDGTV (reference sequence). Here the CDR3 DNA reads TGTGCCTTGTGGGAGGTGCGCCGGTCTTATTATAAGAAACTCTTT. Its protein is CALWEVRRSYYKKLF.

This clone has more than one count but fewer than ten. The chain couples TRGV4 to TRGJ1 or TRGJ2. The V segment lost 4 bases and the J segment 11 bases; nucleotides outside the gene matches: 8. This CDR3 region has 11 residues. Per germline, CDR1 EGSTGY and CDR2 YDSYTSSV. The CDR3: CATWDRGEKLF. The CDR3 coding sequence is TGTGCCACCTGGGACCGGGGAGAGAAACTCTTT.

This chain uses TRGV8 with TRGJ1 or TRGJ2. V lost 6 bases to trimming and J lost 2 bases; unmatched junction nucleotides: 4. CDR3 length: 12 residues. Germline V gives CDR1 VENAVY, CDR2 YDSYNSRV. CDR3 sequence reads: CATWPYYYKKLF. The CDR3 DNA sequence: TGTGCCACCTGGCCTTATTATTATAAGAAACTCTTT.

The chain carries TRGV5 and TRGJ1 or TRGJ2. The CDR3 contains 12 residues. J was trimmed by 9 bases and V by 0 bases; bases with no gene match: 5. The germline V gene has CDR1 VINAFY and CDR2 YDVSNSKD. The CDR3 is CATWDRSGKKLF. In DNA form, the CDR3 reads TGTGCCACCTGGGACAGGTCAGGTAAGAAACTCTTT.

The V call is TRGV5, the J call TRGJP2. This CDR3 spans 17 amino acids. CDR1 is VINAFY, CDR2 YDVSNSKD, per germline. The junction had 10 bases not matched to a gene; V was cut back by 0 bases and J by 3 bases. The CDR3 DNA follows: TGTGCCACCTGGGACAGGCTAAAGGAGGGTAGTGATTGGATCAAGACGTTT. Its translation is CATWDRLKEGSDWIKTF.